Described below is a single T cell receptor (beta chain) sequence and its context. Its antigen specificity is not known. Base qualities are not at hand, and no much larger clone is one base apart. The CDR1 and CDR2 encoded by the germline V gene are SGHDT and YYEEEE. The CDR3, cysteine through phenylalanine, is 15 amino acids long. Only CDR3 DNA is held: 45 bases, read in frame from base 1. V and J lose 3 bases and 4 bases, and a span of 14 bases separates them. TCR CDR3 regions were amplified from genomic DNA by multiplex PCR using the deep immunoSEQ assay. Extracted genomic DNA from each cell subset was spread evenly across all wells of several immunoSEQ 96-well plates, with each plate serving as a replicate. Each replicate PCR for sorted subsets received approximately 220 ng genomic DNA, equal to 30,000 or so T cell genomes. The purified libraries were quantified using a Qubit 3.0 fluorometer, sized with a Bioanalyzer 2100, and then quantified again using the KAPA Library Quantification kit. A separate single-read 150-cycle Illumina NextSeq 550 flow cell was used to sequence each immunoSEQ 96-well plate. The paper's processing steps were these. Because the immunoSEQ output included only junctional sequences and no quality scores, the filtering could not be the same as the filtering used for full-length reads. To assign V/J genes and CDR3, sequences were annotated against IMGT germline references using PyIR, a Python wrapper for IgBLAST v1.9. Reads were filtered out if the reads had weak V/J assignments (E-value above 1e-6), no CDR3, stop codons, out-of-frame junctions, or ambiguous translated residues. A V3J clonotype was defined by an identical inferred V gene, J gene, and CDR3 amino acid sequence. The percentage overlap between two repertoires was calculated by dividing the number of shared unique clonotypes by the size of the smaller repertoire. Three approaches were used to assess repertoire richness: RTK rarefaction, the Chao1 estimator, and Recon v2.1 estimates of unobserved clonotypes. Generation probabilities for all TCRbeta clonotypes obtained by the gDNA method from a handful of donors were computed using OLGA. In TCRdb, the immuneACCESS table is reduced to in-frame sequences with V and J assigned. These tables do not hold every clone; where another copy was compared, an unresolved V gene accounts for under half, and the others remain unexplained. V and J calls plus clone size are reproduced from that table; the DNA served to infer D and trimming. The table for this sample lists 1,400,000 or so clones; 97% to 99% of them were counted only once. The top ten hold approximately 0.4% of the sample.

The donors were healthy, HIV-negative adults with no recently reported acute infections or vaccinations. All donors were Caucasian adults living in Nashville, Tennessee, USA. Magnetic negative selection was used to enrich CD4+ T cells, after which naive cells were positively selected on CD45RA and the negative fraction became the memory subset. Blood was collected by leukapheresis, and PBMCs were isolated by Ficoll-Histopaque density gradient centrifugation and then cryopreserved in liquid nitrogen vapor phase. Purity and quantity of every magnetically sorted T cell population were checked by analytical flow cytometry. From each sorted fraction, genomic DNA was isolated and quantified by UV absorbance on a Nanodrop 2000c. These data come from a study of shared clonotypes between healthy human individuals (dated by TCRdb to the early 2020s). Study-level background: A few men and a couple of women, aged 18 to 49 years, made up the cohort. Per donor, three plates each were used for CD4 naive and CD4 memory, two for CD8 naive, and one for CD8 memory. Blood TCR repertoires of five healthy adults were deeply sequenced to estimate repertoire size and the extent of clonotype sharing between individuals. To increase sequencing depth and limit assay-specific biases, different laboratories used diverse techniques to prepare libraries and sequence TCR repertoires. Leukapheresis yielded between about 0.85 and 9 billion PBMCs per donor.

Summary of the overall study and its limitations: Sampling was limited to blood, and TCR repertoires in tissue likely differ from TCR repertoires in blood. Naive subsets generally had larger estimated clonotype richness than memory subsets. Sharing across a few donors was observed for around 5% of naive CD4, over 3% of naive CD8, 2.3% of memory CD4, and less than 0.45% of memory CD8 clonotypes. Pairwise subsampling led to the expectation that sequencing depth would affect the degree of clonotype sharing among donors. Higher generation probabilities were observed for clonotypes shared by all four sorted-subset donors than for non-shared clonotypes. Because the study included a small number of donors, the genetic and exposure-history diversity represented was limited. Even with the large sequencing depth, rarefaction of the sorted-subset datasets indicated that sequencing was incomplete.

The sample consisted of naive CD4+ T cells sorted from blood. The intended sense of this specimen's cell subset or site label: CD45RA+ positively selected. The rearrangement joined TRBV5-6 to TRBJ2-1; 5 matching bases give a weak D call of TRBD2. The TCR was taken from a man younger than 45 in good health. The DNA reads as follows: TGTGCCAGCAGCTCCCTGTTTCGAGGGTACAATGAGCAGTTCTTC. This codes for CASSSLFRGYNEQFF.